This TCR beta chain comes out of a study of T cells in Graves' hyperthyroidism and ophthalmopathy. General study points: Ophthalmopathy was separated from stable hyperthyroidism by a 13 V-J model. The model anticipated ophthalmopathy a median about six months pre-onset.

Looked up from germline, CDR1 is SQVTM and CDR2 is ANQGSEA. The CDR3 length is 15 residues. The V gene lost 3 bases and the J gene lost 6 bases, with 20 bases spanning the gap. Amplification targeted TCR beta CDR3 regions from RNA transcripts. The HTBI primer set drove a first-round RT-PCR of the TCR CDR3. Via MiXCR, TCRdb re-called the multiplex PCR reads, giving one row per CDR3 protein. The data show 400,000 to 550,000 distinct CDR3 sequences, with around a quarter seen just once and over 9% held by the top ten. Concerning this clonotype: Antigen specificity is unknown.

The clonotype originates from a woman aged 30 to 39 with Graves' ophthalmopathy. The chain couples TRBV29-1 to TRBJ1-2; no clear D. The source material was blood. This chain's CDR3 is CSVEGTATSGDGYTF. The CDR3 DNA reads TGCAGCGTTGAGGGTACAGCAACTTCTGGGGATGGCTACACCTTC.